This record concerns one T cell receptor beta chain sequence. The germline V gene encodes CDR1 SGHRS and CDR2 YFSETQ. The V and J ends lost 0 bases and 8 bases respectively, with 11 bases between them. This CDR3 has 14 residues. This specimen comes from a study of blood T cell repertoires in COVID-19. At the level of the study: Acute and convalescent COVID-19 specimens originated in the United States, Italy and Spain.

The Seattle patients, enrolled during active infection, were followed longitudinally. Data came from immunoSEQ multiplex PCR; TCRdb stores just in-frame clones and leaves some out. In the table there are about 110,000 clones, 75% to 85% of which are singletons. The V call is TRBV5-1, the J call TRBJ1-4; D remains unclear. The source of this sequence is a man older than 75 with COVID-19, enrolled during active disease. Sequencing was done on a sample of peripheral blood. CDR3: CASSLGQEGEKLFF. For the CDR3, the DNA is TGCGCCAGCAGCTTGGGGCAGGAAGGCGAAAAACTGTTTTTT.